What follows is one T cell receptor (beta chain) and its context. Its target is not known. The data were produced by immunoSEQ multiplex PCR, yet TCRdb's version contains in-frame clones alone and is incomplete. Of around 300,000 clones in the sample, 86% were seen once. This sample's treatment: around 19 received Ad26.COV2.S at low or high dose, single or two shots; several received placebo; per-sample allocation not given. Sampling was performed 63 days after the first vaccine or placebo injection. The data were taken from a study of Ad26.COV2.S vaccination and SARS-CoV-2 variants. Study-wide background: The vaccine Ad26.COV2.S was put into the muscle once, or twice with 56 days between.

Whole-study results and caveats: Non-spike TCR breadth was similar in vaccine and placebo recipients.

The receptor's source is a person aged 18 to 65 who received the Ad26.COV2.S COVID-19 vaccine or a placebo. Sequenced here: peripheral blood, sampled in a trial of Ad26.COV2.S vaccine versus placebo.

CDR3 loop: CASSEPGIGTQYF. In DNA form, the CDR3 reads TGTGCCAGCTCAGAACCGGGGATCGGGACCCAGTACTTC. This chain links TRBV18 with TRBJ2-5; possibly TRBD2 for D (5 bases). The germline V and J ends were trimmed by 5 bases and 7 bases, with 14 bases remaining between them. Looked up from germline, CDR1 is KGHSH and CDR2 is LQKENI. The CDR3 extends over 13 amino acids.